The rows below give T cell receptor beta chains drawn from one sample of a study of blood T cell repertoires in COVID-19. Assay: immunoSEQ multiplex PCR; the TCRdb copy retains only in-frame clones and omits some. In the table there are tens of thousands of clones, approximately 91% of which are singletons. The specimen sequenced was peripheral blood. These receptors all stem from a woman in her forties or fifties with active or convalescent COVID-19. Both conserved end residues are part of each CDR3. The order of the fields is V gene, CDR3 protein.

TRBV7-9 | CASSKWTSGYEQYF
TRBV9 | CASSESVINEKLFF
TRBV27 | CASSLISRGSGANVLTF
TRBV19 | CASSERVRNQPQHF
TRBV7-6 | CASSLGLRLAGVIDTQYF
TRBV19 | CASSYRLVAYEQYF
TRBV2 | CASRRDSYEQYF
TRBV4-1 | CASSQAGGLNNEQFF
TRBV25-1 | CASSDAGNLSPLHF
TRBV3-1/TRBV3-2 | CASSQQFLLASMETQYF
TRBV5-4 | CASSLRTSGQETQYF
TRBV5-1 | CASSLETGTNYGYTF
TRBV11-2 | CASSFRGLGYEQYF
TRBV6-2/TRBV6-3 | CASSTLHIRDSNYGYTF
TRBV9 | CASSGGGAEAFF
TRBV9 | CASSVEGTLYNEQFF
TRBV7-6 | CASRPMTAPNEKLFF
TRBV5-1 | CASSLDGPLQGAGYGYTF
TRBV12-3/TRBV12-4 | CASSFWGENEQFF
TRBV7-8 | CASSPRQGNTDTQYF
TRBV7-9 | CASSLIGGYGYTF
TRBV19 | CASRLAGASYEQYF
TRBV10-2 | CASMGGWAEAFF
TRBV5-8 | CASSLWVGDTTGELFF
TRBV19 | CASSLTVSSGNTIYF
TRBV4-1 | CASSQGTGVGTEAFF
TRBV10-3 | CAIRATGTELTNEQFF
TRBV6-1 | CASSKDMREMNTEAFF
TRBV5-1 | CASGRTGAYEQYF
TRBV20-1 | CSASRASGRSDDTDTQYF
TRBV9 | CASSVGLAGGSYEQYF
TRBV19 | CASSGYGTVSNQPQHF
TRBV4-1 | CASSQVHLAVDVYEQFF
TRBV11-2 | CASSLGSRGVEAFF
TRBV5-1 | CASSLGQGMNTEAFF
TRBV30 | CAWSTQSPNTEAFF
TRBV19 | CASSIGTGELGTHQETQYF
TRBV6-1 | CASSEGLDNSPLHF
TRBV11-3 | CASSPRIGQGPEYNSPLHF
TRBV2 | CASSGAGQAVYGYTF
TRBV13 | CASSLSRRHPNTGELFF
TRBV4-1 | CASSQLTGLAGYGYTF
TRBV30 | CAWRNRGRLSGANVLTF
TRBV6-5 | CASSYPNIERSETQYF
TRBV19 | CASSIKGQGPTNYGYTF
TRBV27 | CASRTASNQPQHF
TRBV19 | CASWTGESGNTIYF
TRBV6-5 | CASSQTGDTGELFF
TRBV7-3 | CASSPQGGRTQYF
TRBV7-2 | CASATAGSLVDYEQYF
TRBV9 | CASSVEGAPNYGYTF
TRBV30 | CAWGQGLAGGHDEQFF
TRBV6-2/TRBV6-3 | CASSYPPDSITYEQYF
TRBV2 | CASSEASQGTRETQYF
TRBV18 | CASSSRTGGVGSPLHF
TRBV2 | CASSEDPGLNNEQFF
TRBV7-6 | CASSSSHGSGNTIYF
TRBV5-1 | CASSLIGNTEAFF
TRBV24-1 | CATARGQNTGELFF